These T cell receptor beta chains were read from a single sample in a study of cytomegalovirus exposure and HLA in healthy donors. Only in-frame clones appear in the TCRdb table, and some are missing; sequencing was by immunoSEQ multiplex PCR. The data hold 90,000 to 120,000 clones, with 70% to 85% observed a single time. Sequenced sample: PBMCs. The receptors derive from a woman aged 18-35 years in good health and CMV-seronegative. Each CDR3 is given with its conserved first and last residue. The order of the fields is J gene, clone size, D gene, V gene, CDR3 protein, CDR3 DNA. The D gene is left open where the match is weak. Clone sizes are given selectively: once, few, many, or a class where the clone is expanded.

TRBJ1-5 once NA TRBV2 CASTNHPQTGSGQPQHF TGTGCCAGCACCAACCACCCCCAAACTGGGTCGGGTCAGCCCCAGCATTTT
TRBJ2-1 NA TRBD1 TRBV18 CASSPPDRAYNEQFF TGTGCCAGCTCACCACCGGACAGGGCCTACAATGAGCAGTTCTTC
TRBJ1-5 NA TRBD1 TRBV4-1 CASSLQPGQSNQPQHF TGCGCCAGCAGCCTCCAGCCGGGACAGAGCAATCAGCCCCAGCATTTT
TRBJ2-2 NA NA TRBV20-1 CSASRARELFF TGCAGTGCTAGCAGGGCAAGGGAGCTGTTTTTT
TRBJ2-7 NA NA TRBV6-1 CASMGRLFTYEQYF TGTGCCAGCATGGGCAGGCTTTTTACCTACGAGCAGTACTTC
TRBJ2-7 NA NA TRBV13 CASSFSGTTYEQYF TGTGCCAGCAGCTTCTCGGGAACCACCTACGAGCAGTACTTC
TRBJ1-6 NA TRBD1 TRBV2 CASSSGTGNSPLHF TGTGCCAGCAGTTCCGGGACAGGAAATTCACCCCTCCACTTT
TRBJ2-2 NA NA TRBV6-4 CASSEQGKDIAGELFF TGTGCCAGCAGTGAGCAAGGGAAGGACATTGCCGGGGAGCTGTTTTTT
TRBJ1-2 NA NA TRBV25-1 CASSGIGACHTF TGTGCCAGCAGTGGTATAGGGGCATGCCACACCTTC
TRBJ1-1 NA NA TRBV19 CASSSTGTADTEAFF TGTGCCAGTAGTAGCACCGGGACTGCTGACACTGAAGCTTTCTTT
TRBJ2-6 NA NA TRBV2 CASVDRSGANVLTF TGTGCCAGCGTTGACAGGTCTGGGGCCAACGTCCTGACTTTC
TRBJ1-6 few NA TRBV6-1 CASSETNSPLHF TGTGCCAGCAGTGAAACAAATTCACCCCTCCACTTT
TRBJ2-7 NA NA TRBV9 CASSKGGQPVPSYEQYF TGTGCCAGCAGCAAGGGGGGGCAGCCAGTCCCCTCCTACGAGCAGTACTTC
TRBJ2-4 NA NA TRBV6-1 CASSEARTGEYF TGTGCCAGCAGTGAAGCTAGGACTGGGGAGTACTTC
TRBJ2-1 few TRBD2 TRBV4-1 CASSQASSGGYNEQFF TGCGCCAGCAGCCAAGCTTCTAGCGGGGGATACAATGAGCAGTTCTTC